This entry is about one T cell receptor beta chain. Trimming took off 8 bases at V and 2 bases at J, with 10 bases between the two ends. The CDR3 is made up of 13 amino acids. These data belong to a study of CD8 T cells in Susac syndrome. In blood CD8+ and CD4+ T cells, TCR beta underwent sequencing. Controls matched for age and sex were healthy donors. TEMRA cells were FACS-enriched, and CD8+ and CD4+ T cells were isolated negatively. Random hexamers served to reverse transcribe roughly 0.5 to 1 ug RNA. The method of amplification for TCR beta CDR3 was immunoSEQ multiplex PCR, covering 54 Vbeta and 13 Jbeta. TCRdb re-derived calls from the immunoSEQ multiplex PCR reads in MiXCR, one entry per CDR3 protein. The data contain about 140,000 distinct CDR3 sequences, approximately 93% of them singletons.

Material: CD8+ T cells from PBMCs. The V gene is TRBV12-3 or TRBV12-4, the J gene TRBJ1-5; D ambiguous. The receptor comes from a human donor in good health. In DNA form, the CDR3 reads TGTGCCAGCCTGCTCGGAGGCAATCAGCCCCAGCATTTT. Encoded protein: CASLLGGNQPQHF.